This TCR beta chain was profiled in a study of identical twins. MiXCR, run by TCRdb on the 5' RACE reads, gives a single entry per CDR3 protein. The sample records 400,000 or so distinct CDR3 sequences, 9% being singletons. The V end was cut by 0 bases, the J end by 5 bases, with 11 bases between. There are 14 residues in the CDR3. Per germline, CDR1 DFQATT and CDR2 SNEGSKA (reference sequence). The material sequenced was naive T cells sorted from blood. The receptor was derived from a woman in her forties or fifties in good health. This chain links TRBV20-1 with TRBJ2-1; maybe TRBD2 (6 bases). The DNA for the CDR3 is TGCAGTGCTAGAGACGGGAGAACCAACAATGAGCAGTTCTTC. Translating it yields CSARDGRTNNEQFF.